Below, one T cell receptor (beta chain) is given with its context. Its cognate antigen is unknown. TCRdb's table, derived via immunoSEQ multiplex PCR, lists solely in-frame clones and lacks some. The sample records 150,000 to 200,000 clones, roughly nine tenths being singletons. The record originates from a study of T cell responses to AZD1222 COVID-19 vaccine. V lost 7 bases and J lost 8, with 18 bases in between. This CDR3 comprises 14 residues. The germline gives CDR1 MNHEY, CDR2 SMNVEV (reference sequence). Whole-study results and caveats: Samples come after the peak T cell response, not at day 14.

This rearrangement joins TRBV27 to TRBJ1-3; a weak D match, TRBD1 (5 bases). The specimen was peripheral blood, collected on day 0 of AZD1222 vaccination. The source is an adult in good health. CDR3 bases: TGTGCCAGCAAGAGATGGGGGGAAGGGGACACCATATATTTT. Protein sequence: CASKRWGEGDTIYF.